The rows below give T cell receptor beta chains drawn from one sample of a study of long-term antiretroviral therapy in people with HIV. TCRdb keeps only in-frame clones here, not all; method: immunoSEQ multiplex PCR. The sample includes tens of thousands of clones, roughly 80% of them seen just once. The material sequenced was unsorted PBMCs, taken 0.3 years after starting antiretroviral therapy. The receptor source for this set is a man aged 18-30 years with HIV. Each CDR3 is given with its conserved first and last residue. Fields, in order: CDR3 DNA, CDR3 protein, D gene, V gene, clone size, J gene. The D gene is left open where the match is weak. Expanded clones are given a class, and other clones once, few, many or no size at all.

CDR3 DNA: TGTGCCAGCAGTTCCGATCGGAGGGCGGGGGAAAAACTGTTTTTT
CDR3 protein: CASSSDRRAGEKLFF
D gene: .
V gene: TRBV7-9
clone size: .
J gene: TRBJ1-4

CDR3 DNA: TGTGCCAGCAGTGACAGCTATGGCTACACCTTC
CDR3 protein: CASSDSYGYTF
D gene: .
V gene: TRBV6-1
clone size: .
J gene: TRBJ1-2

CDR3 DNA: TGTGCCAGCAGTGATCTAGCGGGAGGGCCGACTAATGAGCAGTTCTTC
CDR3 protein: CASSDLAGGPTNEQFF
D gene: TRBD2
V gene: TRBV6-4
clone size: .
J gene: TRBJ2-1

CDR3 DNA: TGTGCCAGCAGTTTGGGACTACACTACGAGCAGTACTTC
CDR3 protein: CASSLGLHYEQYF
D gene: TRBD2
V gene: TRBV27
clone size: .
J gene: TRBJ2-7

CDR3 DNA: TGTGCCAGCAGCGCAGAACCTACAGTCAATGAGCAGTTCTTC
CDR3 protein: CASSAEPTVNEQFF
D gene: .
V gene: TRBV9
clone size: .
J gene: TRBJ2-1

CDR3 DNA: TGTGCCAGCAGCCTACAGGGGGGAAGCAATCAGCCCCAGCATTTT
CDR3 protein: CASSLQGGSNQPQHF
D gene: TRBD1
V gene: TRBV6-5
clone size: once
J gene: TRBJ1-5

CDR3 DNA: TGTGCCTGGAGAGTAGGGGGCACAGATACGCAGTATTTT
CDR3 protein: CAWRVGGTDTQYF
D gene: .
V gene: TRBV30
clone size: once
J gene: TRBJ2-3

CDR3 DNA: TGTGCCAGCAGCTCCCTGACAGGGGATAATGAAAAACTGTTTTTT
CDR3 protein: CASSSLTGDNEKLFF
D gene: TRBD1
V gene: TRBV11-2
clone size: once
J gene: TRBJ1-4

CDR3 DNA: TGCGCCAGCAGCTTGGCCCCGGGGGCCGCCGGGGAGCTGTTTTTT
CDR3 protein: CASSLAPGAAGELFF
D gene: .
V gene: TRBV5-1
clone size: .
J gene: TRBJ2-2

CDR3 DNA: TGTGCCAGCACTATAGGGGGCAATTCACCCCTCCACTTT
CDR3 protein: CASTIGGNSPLHF
D gene: TRBD1
V gene: TRBV6-5
clone size: .
J gene: TRBJ1-6

CDR3 DNA: TGTGCCAGCAGCTTTGAGGCTCGGGGGGATACGCAGTATTTT
CDR3 protein: CASSFEARGDTQYF
D gene: .
V gene: TRBV7-6
clone size: .
J gene: TRBJ2-3

CDR3 DNA: TGTGCCTGGAGCTGGCAGCCCATGAACACTGAAGCTTTCTTT
CDR3 protein: CAWSWQPMNTEAFF
D gene: .
V gene: TRBV30
clone size: once
J gene: TRBJ1-1

CDR3 DNA: TGTGCCAGCTCCCCTGGGACAGGGGGCCCGTTGGACGGGTCACCCCTCCACTTT
CDR3 protein: CASSPGTGGPLDGSPLHF
D gene: TRBD1
V gene: TRBV18
clone size: .
J gene: TRBJ1-6